The clone carrying this T cell receptor (beta chain) was seen only a few times. Antigen: not known. From the RT-PCR reads, TCRdb called clonotypes with MiXCR, one entry per CDR3 protein. The data contain approximately 700,000 distinct CDR3 sequences, roughly 14% of them seen just once; the ten biggest clones take up 6% to 8%. These data originate in a study of response to subunit inactivated influenza vaccine. Study-wide results and caveats: A suggestion made by the authors is that each seasonal influenza vaccination recruits few new T cells.

Germline V gene lookup returns CDR1 SNHLY and CDR2 FYNNEI. The CDR3 has 15 amino acids. With 8 bases clipped from V and 3 bases from J, the junction kept 10 bases outside the gene matches. The sequence was obtained from a man in his forties or fifties who received an inactivated influenza vaccine. The chain employs TRBV2 and TRBJ2-1, with 7 bases matching TRBD2. The starting material was PBMCs from blood, obtained 14 days before vaccination. CDR3 nucleotide sequence: TGTGCCAGCCGACGGGGACTAAATGACTACAATGAGCAGTTCTTC. Its protein is CASRRGLNDYNEQFF. Filled out from reference TRBV2 and TRBJ2-1, the complete variable domain reads EPEVTQTPSHQVTQMGQEVILRCVPISNHLYFYWYRQILGQKVEFLVSFYNNEISEKSEIFDDQFSVERPDGSNFTLKIRSTKLEDSAMYFCASRRGLNDYNEQFFGPGTRLTVL.